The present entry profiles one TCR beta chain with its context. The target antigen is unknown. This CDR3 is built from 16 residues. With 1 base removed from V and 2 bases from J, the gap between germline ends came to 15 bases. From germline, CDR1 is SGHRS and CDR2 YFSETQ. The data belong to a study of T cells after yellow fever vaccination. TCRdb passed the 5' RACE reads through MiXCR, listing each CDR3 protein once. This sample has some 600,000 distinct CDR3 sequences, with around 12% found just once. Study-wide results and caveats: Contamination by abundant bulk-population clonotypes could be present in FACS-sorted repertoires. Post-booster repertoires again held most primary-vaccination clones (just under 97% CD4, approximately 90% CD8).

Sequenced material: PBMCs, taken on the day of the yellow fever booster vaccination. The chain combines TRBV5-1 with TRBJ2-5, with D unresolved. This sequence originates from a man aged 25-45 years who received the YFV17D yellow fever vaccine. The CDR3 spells CASSLSVIGPQETQYF. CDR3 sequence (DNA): TGCGCCAGCAGCTTGTCGGTAATAGGGCCGCAAGAGACCCAGTACTTC.